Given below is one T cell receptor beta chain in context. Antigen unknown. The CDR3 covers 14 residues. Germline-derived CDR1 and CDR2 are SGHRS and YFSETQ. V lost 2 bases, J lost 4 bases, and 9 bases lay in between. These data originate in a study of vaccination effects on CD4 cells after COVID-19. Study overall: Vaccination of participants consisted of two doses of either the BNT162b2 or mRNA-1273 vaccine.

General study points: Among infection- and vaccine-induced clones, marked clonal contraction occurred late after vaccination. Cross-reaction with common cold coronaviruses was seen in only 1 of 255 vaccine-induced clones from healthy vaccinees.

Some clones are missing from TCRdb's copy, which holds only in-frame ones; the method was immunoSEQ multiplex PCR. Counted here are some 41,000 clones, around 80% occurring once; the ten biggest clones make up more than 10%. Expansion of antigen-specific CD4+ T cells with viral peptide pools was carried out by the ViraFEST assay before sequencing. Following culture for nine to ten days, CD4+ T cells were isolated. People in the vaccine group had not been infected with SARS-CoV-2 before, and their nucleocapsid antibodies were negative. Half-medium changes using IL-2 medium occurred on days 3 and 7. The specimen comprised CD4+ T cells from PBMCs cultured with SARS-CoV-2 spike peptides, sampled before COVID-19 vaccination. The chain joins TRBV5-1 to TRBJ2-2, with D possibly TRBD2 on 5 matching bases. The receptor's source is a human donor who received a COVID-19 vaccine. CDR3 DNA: TGCGCCAGCAGCTTCTCGGGGAGCACCGGGGAGCTGTTTTTT. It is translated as CASSFSGSTGELFF. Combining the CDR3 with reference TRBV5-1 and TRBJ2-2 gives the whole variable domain KAGVTQTPRYLIKTRGQQVTLSCSPISGHRSVSWYQQTPGQGLQFLFEYFSETQRNKGNFPGRFSGRQFSNSRSEMNVSTLELGDSALYLCASSFSGSTGELFFGEGSRLTVL.